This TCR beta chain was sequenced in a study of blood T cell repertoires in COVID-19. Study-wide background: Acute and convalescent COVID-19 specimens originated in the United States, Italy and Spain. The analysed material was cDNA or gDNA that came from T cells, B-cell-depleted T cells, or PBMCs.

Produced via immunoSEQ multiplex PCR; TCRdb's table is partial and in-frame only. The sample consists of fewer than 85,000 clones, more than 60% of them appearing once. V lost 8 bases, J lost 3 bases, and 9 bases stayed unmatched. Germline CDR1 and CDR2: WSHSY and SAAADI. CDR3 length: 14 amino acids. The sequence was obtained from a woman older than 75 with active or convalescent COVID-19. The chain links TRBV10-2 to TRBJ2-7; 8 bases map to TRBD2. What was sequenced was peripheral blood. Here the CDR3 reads CASAGGDAGYEQYF. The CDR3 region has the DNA TGCGCCAGCGCCGGGGGGGACGCGGGCTACGAGCAGTACTTC.